This TCR beta chain emerged from a study of molecular identifiers for immune sequencing clone quantification. Study overall: In replicates, the authors split RNA from approximately 22,000 or 94,000 naive CD8 cells five ways and sequenced four.

This clonotype occurred many times. TCRdb reanalysed the PCR reads using MiXCR and keeps one entry per CDR3 protein. The profile shows hundreds of thousands of distinct CDR3 sequences, under 25% of them singletons. The sequence came from a human donor in good health. Some libraries in this study had Jurkat cell RNA spiked in. The sample consisted of naive CD8+ T cells from blood, with Jurkat cell RNA spiked in. Sample subset: FACS-sorted CD8+CD4-CCR7+CD45RA+ naive T cells.

The CDR3 is CASSIARVNLYEQYF. CDR3 nucleotide sequence: TGTGCCAGTAGTATAGCCAGAGTGAATCTCTACGAGCAGTACTTC. The V call is TRBV19, the J call TRBJ2-7; no clear D gene. Germline CDR1 is LNHDA and CDR2 is SQIVND (reference sequence). The V and J ends lost 1 base and 3 bases respectively, with 13 bases between them. This CDR3 spans 15 amino acids.